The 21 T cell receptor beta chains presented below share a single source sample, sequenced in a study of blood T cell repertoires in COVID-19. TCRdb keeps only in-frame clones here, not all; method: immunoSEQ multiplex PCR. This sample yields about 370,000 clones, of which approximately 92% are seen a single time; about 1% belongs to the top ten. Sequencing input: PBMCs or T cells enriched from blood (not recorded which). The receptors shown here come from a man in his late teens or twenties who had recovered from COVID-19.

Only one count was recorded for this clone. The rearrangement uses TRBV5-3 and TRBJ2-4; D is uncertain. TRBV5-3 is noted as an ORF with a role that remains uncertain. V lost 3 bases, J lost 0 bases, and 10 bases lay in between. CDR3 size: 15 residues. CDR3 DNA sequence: TGTGCCAGAAGCTGTCCACAGCAAGCCAAAAACATTCAGTACTTC. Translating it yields CARSCPQQAKNIQYF.

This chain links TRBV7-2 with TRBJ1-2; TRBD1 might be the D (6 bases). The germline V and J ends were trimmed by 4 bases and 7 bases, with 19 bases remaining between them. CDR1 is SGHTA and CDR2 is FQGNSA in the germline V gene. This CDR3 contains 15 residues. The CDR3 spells CASSSQFYTGPGYTF. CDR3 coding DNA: TGTGCCAGCAGCTCCCAATTTTATACAGGGCCTGGCTACACCTTC.

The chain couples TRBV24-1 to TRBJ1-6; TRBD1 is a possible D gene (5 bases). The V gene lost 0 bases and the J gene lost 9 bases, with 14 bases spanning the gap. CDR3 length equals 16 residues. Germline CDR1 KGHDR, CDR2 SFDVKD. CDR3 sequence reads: CATSDLLQGPISPLHF. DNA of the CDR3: TGTGCCACCAGTGATTTGTTGCAGGGCCCAATTTCACCCCTCCACTTT.

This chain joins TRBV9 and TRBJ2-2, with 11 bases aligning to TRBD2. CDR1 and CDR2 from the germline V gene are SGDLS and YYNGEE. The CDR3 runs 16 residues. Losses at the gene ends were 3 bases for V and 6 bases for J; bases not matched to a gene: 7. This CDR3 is CASSANSGGAAGELFF. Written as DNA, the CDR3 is TGTGCCAGCAGCGCTAATAGCGGGGGGGCGGCCGGGGAGCTGTTTTTT.

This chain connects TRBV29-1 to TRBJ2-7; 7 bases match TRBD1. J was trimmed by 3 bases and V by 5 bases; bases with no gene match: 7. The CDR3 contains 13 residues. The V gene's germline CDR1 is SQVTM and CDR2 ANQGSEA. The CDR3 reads CSVRTGAGYEQYF. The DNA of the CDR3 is TGCAGCGTTCGTACAGGGGCCGGCTACGAGCAGTACTTC.

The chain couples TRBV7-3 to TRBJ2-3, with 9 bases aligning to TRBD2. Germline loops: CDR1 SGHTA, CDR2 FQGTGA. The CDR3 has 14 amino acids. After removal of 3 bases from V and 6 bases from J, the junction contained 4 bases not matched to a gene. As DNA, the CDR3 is TGTGCCAGCAGCTTGGGACTAGCTTATGATACGCAGTATTTT. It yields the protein CASSLGLAYDTQYF.

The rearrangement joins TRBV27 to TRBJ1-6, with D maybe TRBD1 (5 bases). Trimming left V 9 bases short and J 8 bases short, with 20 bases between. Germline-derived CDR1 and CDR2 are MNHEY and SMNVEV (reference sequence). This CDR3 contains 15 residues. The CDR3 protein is CASNPGRFRDSPLHF. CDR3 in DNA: TGTGCCAGTAACCCAGGGAGGTTTAGGGATTCACCCCTCCACTTT.

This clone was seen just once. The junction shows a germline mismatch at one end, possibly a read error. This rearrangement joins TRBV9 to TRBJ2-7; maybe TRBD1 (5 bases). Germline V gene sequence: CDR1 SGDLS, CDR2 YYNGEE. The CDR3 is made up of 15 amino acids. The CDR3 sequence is CASSVGVTASNEQYF. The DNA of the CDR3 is TGTGCCAGCAGCGTAGGGGTGACAGCCTCCAACGAGCAGTACTTC.

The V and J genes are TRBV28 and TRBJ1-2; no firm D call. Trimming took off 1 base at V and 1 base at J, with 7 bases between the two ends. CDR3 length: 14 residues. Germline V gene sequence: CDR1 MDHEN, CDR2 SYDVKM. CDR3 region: CASSLLAGNYGYTF. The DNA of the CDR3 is TGTGCCAGCAGTTTATTAGCTGGTAACTATGGCTACACCTTC.

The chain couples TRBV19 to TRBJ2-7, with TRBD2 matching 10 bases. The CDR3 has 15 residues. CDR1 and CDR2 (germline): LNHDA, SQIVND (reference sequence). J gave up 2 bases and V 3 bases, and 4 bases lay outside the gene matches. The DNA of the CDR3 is TGTGCCAGTAGTATTGGGCTAGCGGGGGCCTACGAGCAGTACTTC. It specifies CASSIGLAGAYEQYF.

The CDR3: CASSQPKTVSGNTIYF. CDR3 in DNA: TGTGCCAGCAGCCAACCCAAGACAGTCTCTGGAAACACCATATATTTT. The chain employs TRBV3-1 (or the pseudogene TRBV3-2) and TRBJ1-3; D possibly corresponds to TRBD1 (5 bases). V lost 2 bases, J lost 0 bases, and 11 bases lay in between. Germline V CDR1 and CDR2: LGHDT, YNNKEL (reference sequence). CDR3 length: 16 amino acids.

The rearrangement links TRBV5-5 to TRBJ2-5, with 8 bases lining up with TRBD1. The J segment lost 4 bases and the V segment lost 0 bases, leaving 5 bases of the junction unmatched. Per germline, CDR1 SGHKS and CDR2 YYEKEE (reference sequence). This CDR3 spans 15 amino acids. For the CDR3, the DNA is TGTGCCAGCAGCTTGGCCTTAACAGGGGGAGAGACCCAGTACTTC. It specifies CASSLALTGGETQYF. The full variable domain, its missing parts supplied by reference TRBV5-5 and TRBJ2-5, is DAGVTQSPTHLIKTRGQQVTLRCSPISGHKSVSWYQQVLGQGPQFIFQYYEKEERGRGNFPDRFSARQFPNYSSELNVNALLLGDSALYLCASSLALTGGETQYFGPGTRLLVL.

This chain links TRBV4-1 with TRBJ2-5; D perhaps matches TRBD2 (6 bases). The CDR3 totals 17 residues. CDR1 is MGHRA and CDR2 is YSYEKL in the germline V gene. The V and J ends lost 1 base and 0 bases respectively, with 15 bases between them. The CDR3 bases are TGCGCCAGCAGCCAAGGGGCATGGGGGAGGTACCAAGAGACCCAGTACTTC. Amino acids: CASSQGAWGRYQETQYF.

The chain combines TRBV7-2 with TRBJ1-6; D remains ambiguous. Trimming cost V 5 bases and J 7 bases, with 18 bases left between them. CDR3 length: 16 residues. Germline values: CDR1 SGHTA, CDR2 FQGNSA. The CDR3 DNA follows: TGTGCCAGCAGCCCCTCAGCAGGAGGCCTCAATTCACCCCTCCACTTT. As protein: CASSPSAGGLNSPLHF. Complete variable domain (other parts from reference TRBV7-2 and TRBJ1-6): GAGVSQSPSNKVTEKGKDVELRCDPISGHTALYWYRQSLGQGLEFLIYFQGNSAPDKSGLPSDRFSAERTGGSVSTLTIQRTQQEDSAVYLCASSPSAGGLNSPLHFGNGTRLTVT.

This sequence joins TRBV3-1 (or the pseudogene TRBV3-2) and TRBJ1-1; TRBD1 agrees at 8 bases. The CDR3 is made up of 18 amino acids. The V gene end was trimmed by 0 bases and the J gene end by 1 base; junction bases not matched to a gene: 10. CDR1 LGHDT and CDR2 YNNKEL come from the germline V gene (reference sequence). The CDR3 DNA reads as TGTGCCAGCAGCCAAGATCTTAGGACAGGGCAGACGAACACTGAAGCTTTCTTT. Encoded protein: CASSQDLRTGQTNTEAFF.

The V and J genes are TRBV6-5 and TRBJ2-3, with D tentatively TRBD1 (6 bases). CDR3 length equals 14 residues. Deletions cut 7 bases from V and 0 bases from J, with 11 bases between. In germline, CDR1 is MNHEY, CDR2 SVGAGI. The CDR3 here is CASKPGQSTDTQYF. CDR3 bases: TGTGCCAGCAAGCCGGGACAAAGCACAGATACGCAGTATTTT.

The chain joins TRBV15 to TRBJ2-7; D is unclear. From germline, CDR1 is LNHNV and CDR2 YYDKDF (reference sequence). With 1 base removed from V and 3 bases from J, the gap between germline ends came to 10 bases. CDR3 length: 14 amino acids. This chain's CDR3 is CATSRGAELYEQYF. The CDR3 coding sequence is TGTGCCACCAGCAGAGGGGCAGAGCTCTACGAGCAGTACTTC.

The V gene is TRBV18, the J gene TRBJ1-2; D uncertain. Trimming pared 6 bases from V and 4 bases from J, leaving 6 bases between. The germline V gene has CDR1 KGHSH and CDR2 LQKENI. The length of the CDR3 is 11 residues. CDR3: CASSPVYGYTF. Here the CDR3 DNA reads TGTGCCAGCTCCCCTGTCTATGGCTACACCTTC.

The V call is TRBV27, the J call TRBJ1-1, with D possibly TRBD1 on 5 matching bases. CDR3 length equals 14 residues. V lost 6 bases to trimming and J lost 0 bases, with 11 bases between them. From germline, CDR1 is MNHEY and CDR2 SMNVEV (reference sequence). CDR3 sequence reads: CASSERQMNTEAFF. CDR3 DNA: TGTGCCAGCAGCGAACGACAGATGAACACTGAAGCTTTCTTT.

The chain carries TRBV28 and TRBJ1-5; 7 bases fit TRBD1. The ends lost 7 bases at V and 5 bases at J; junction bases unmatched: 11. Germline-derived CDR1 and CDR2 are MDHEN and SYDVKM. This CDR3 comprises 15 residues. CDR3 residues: CASKGGGGAHQPQHF. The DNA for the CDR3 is TGTGCCAGCAAGGGCGGAGGGGGCGCGCATCAGCCCCAGCATTTT.

Here the CDR3 reads CASSYSGGRTDTQYF. CDR3 in DNA: TGTGCCAGCAGTTACTCCGGGGGGCGCACAGATACGCAGTATTTT. The chain is built from TRBV6-5 and TRBJ2-3; tentatively, D is TRBD2 (7 bases). The germline V gene encodes CDR1 MNHEY and CDR2 SVGAGI. Trimming took off 0 bases at V and 1 base at J, with 8 bases between the two ends. There are 15 residues in the CDR3.